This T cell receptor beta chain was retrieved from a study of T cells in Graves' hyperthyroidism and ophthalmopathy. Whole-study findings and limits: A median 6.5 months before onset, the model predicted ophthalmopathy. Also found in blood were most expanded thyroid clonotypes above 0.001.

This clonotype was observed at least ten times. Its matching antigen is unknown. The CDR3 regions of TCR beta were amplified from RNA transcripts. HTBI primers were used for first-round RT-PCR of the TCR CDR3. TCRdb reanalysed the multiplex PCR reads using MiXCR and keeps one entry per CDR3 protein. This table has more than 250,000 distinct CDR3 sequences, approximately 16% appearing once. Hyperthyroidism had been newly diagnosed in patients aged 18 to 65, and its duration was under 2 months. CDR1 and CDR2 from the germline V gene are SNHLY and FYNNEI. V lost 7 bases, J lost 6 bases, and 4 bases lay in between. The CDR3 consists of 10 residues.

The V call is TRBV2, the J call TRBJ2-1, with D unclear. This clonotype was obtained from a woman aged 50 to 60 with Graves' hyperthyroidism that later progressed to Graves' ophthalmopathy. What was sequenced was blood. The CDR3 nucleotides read TGTGCCAGCAAAGGCAATGAGCAGTTCTTC. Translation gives CASKGNEQFF.